A selection of T cell receptor beta chains follows, all from one sample in a study of T cells in Graves' hyperthyroidism and ophthalmopathy. TCRdb itself ran the multiplex PCR reads through MiXCR, one entry per CDR3 protein. In the table there are about 380,000 distinct CDR3 sequences, approximately 15% of which are singletons. The sample comprised blood. Every receptor here comes from a woman in her fifties or sixties with Graves' hyperthyroidism. The CDR3 runs from the conserved cysteine through the conserved F or W. The D gene is left open where the match is weak. Expanded clones get a size class; other rows say once, few or many, or leave the size out.

v_gene: TRBV12-3/TRBV12-4; j_gene: TRBJ1-4; abundance: few; d_gene: TRBD1; CDR3aa: CASRPGGYEKLFF
v_gene: TRBV7-2; j_gene: TRBJ2-2; abundance: NA; d_gene: TRBD2; CDR3aa: CASSQLAGVTGELFF
v_gene: TRBV11-2; j_gene: TRBJ1-2; abundance: many; d_gene: TRBD1; CDR3aa: CASSHTGDGYTF
v_gene: TRBV3-1; j_gene: TRBJ2-1; abundance: NA; d_gene: TRBD2; CDR3aa: CASSQALAGISYNEQFF
v_gene: TRBV7-8; j_gene: TRBJ2-3; abundance: NA; d_gene: NA; CDR3aa: CASSPHSDTQYF
v_gene: TRBV7-8; j_gene: TRBJ1-6; abundance: NA; d_gene: TRBD1; CDR3aa: CASSLAFGTAISPLHF
v_gene: TRBV5-4; j_gene: TRBJ2-5; abundance: many; d_gene: TRBD2; CDR3aa: CASSLSGSTETQYF
v_gene: TRBV19; j_gene: TRBJ2-7; abundance: few; d_gene: TRBD1; CDR3aa: CASRERTGLEQYF
v_gene: TRBV6-1; j_gene: TRBJ2-7; abundance: many; d_gene: TRBD2; CDR3aa: CASPVISGTSGTLEQYF
v_gene: TRBV5-1; j_gene: TRBJ2-7; abundance: many; d_gene: TRBD2; CDR3aa: CASSLVVAGGPMDEQYF
v_gene: TRBV12-5; j_gene: TRBJ1-1; abundance: many; d_gene: NA; CDR3aa: CASGLVPRGVTEAFF
v_gene: TRBV13; j_gene: TRBJ2-5; abundance: NA; d_gene: NA; CDR3aa: CASSLRLEGQETQYF
v_gene: TRBV20-1; j_gene: TRBJ1-2; abundance: NA; d_gene: NA; CDR3aa: CSAGPGTRRDGYTF
v_gene: TRBV20-1; j_gene: TRBJ2-7; abundance: many; d_gene: TRBD1; CDR3aa: CSADRGHEQYF
v_gene: TRBV7-9; j_gene: TRBJ1-5; abundance: NA; d_gene: TRBD1; CDR3aa: CASSLGGTGWNQPQHF
v_gene: TRBV11-2; j_gene: TRBJ2-7; abundance: once; d_gene: NA; CDR3aa: CASSHPGDSYEQYF
v_gene: TRBV11-2; j_gene: TRBJ2-1; abundance: many; d_gene: NA; CDR3aa: CASTLMGDEQFF
v_gene: TRBV7-8; j_gene: TRBJ2-1; abundance: few; d_gene: NA; CDR3aa: CASTGVASYNEQFF
v_gene: TRBV7-8; j_gene: TRBJ2-5; abundance: many; d_gene: TRBD1; CDR3aa: CASSFGTGEIETQYF
v_gene: TRBV11-1; j_gene: TRBJ2-2; abundance: few; d_gene: NA; CDR3aa: CASSPNGELFF
v_gene: TRBV30; j_gene: TRBJ2-3; abundance: few; d_gene: NA; CDR3aa: CAWSNLATDTQYF
v_gene: TRBV19; j_gene: TRBJ2-5; abundance: few; d_gene: NA; CDR3aa: CASTQDSLQETQYF
v_gene: TRBV7-9; j_gene: TRBJ1-6; abundance: few; d_gene: NA; CDR3aa: CASSLVTLNSPLHF
v_gene: TRBV30; j_gene: TRBJ2-1; abundance: many; d_gene: NA; CDR3aa: CAWSVSVNEQFF
v_gene: TRBV29-1; j_gene: TRBJ2-5; abundance: many; d_gene: NA; CDR3aa: CSVPVGIQETQYF
v_gene: TRBV24-1; j_gene: TRBJ2-7; abundance: few; d_gene: TRBD2; CDR3aa: CATSEPGLDEQYF
v_gene: TRBV20-1; j_gene: TRBJ2-3; abundance: many; d_gene: NA; CDR3aa: CSATPGHRGADTQYF
v_gene: TRBV6-6; j_gene: TRBJ2-5; abundance: many; d_gene: TRBD2; CDR3aa: CASSYRPSGTETQYF